This TCR beta chain was observed in a study of blood T cell repertoires in COVID-19. Study as a whole: Collection of acute and convalescent COVID-19 samples took place in the United States, Italy and Spain. PBMCs, B-cell-depleted T cells, or T cells provided the cDNA or gDNA that made up the material.

One Seattle source followed patients from active infection through their disease course. V was shortened by 3 bases and J by 5 bases, with 10 bases between the two germline ends. CDR3 length: 13 amino acids. Germline loops: CDR1 LGHDT, CDR2 YNNKEL (reference sequence). Repertoires were generated with immunoSEQ multiplex PCR, while TCRdb's copy carries only in-frame clones and drops some. Here the sample spans under 75,000 clones, 55% to 80% being singletons. The TCR was taken from a woman between 65 and 79 years old with COVID-19, enrolled during active disease. What was sequenced was peripheral blood. V is TRBV3-1 (or the pseudogene TRBV3-2) and J is TRBJ1-1; TRBD1 might be the D (5 bases). The CDR3 nucleotides are TGTGCCAGCAGCCAGGGGGGAGGGACTGAAGCTTTCTTT. It encodes CASSQGGGTEAFF.